Described below is a single T cell receptor (beta chain) sequence and its context. The record originates from a study of control samples from healthy donors and cancer patients. The germline CDR1 and CDR2 sequences are SGDLS and YYNGEE. CDR3 length: 14 residues. V dropped 3 bases and J dropped 9 bases, with 13 bases sitting between them. Generated by immunoSEQ multiplex PCR, the TCRdb table keeps only in-frame clones and is missing some. The sample shows tens of thousands of clones, around 87% of them seen only once. This TCR derives from a man between 60 and 75 years old with colorectal cancer. The chain carries TRBV9 and TRBJ1-6; D unresolved. Input material: PBMCs. CDR3 in amino acids: CASSGLTHGSPLHF. CDR3 sequence (DNA): TGTGCCAGCAGCGGGCTCACGCACGGTTCACCCCTCCACTTT. Filled out from reference TRBV9 and TRBJ1-6, the complete variable domain reads DSGVTQTPKHLITATGQRVTLRCSPRSGDLSVYWYQQSLDQGLQFLIQYYNGEERAKGNILERFSAQQFPDLHSELNLSSLELGDSALYFCASSGLTHGSPLHFGNGTRLTVT.